Each of the 27 T cell receptor beta chains below was sequenced from the same sample in a study of blood T cell repertoires in COVID-19. Measured with immunoSEQ multiplex PCR; TCRdb has only the in-frame clones, and not every one. The sample carries about 290,000 clones, around 92% recorded once. Source material: peripheral blood. Receptors were obtained from a woman in her twenties or thirties with COVID-19, enrolled during active disease.

V usage is TRBV3-1 (or the pseudogene TRBV3-2) and J usage is TRBJ2-1; 10 bases are a match to TRBD2. The CDR3 has 17 residues. With V trimmed by 2 bases and J by 6 bases, 10 bases remained unmatched. The germline CDR1 and CDR2 sequences are LGHDT and YNNKEL (reference sequence). The CDR3 reads CASSQSPLSGGANEQFF. The CDR3 DNA reads as TGTGCCAGCAGCCAATCGCCCCTAAGCGGGGGGGCCAATGAGCAGTTCTTC.

The CDR3 nucleotides read TGTGCCAGTAGTTCGGACTCGGCGCCACCTGGAAACACCATATATTTT. Its translation: CASSSDSAPPGNTIYF. This rearrangement joins TRBV19 to TRBJ1-3; D unresolved. Between the trimmed V and J ends, which lost 5 bases and 2 bases, there was a span of 16 bases. The CDR3 loop spans 16 amino acids. CDR1 is LNHDA, CDR2 SQIVND, per germline (reference sequence).

The chain has TRBV5-1 and TRBJ2-1; possible D gene TRBD2, 6 bases. Looked up from germline, CDR1 is SGHRS and CDR2 is YFSETQ. V was pared by 3 bases and J by 5 bases, with 18 bases between. The CDR3 totals 16 residues. The CDR3 DNA sequence: TGCGCCAGCAGCTCAAATCCCCCGGGACTCAACAATGAGCAGTTCTTC. Translating it yields CASSSNPPGLNNEQFF. The full variable domain, completed using reference TRBV5-1 and TRBJ2-1, is KAGVTQTPRYLIKTRGQQVTLSCSPISGHRSVSWYQQTPGQGLQFLFEYFSETQRNKGNFPGRFSGRQFSNSRSEMNVSTLELGDSALYLCASSSNPPGLNNEQFFGPGTRLTVL.

The genes are TRBV19 and TRBJ1-1; 8 positions match TRBD1. CDR3 size: 15 residues. Germline V gene data show CDR1 as LNHDA and CDR2 as SQIVND (reference sequence). V was pared by 7 bases and J by 6 bases, with 13 bases of the junction left unmatched. The CDR3: CASTPGGQGSAEAFF. The CDR3 nucleotides read TGTGCCAGTACCCCAGGCGGACAGGGATCCGCTGAAGCTTTCTTT. The whole variable domain, remainder taken from reference TRBV19 and TRBJ1-1, is DGGITQSPKYLFRKEGQNVTLSCEQNLNHDAMYWYRQDPGQGLRLIYYSQIVNDFQKGDIAEGYSVSREKKESFPLTVTSAQKNPTAFYLCASTPGGQGSAEAFFGQGTRLTVV.

CDR3 sequence (DNA): TGTGCCAGCAGTTTAGGGACTAGCGGGGGGTACGAGCAGTACTTC. Protein product: CASSLGTSGGYEQYF. The genes are TRBV5-4 and TRBJ2-7; 15 bases fit TRBD2. The CDR3 runs 15 residues. Germline V CDR1 and CDR2: SGHNT, YYREEE (reference sequence). The V and J ends lost 5 bases and 4 bases, in that order; junction bases with no gene match: 4.

The chain is built from TRBV11-2 and TRBJ2-5, with a weak D call TRBD1 (6 bases). The CDR3 runs to 14 residues. Germline V gene lookup returns CDR1 SGHAT and CDR2 FQNNGV. Trimming pared 5 bases from V and 0 bases from J, leaving 10 bases between. DNA for the CDR3: TGTGCCAGCAGCCCCTGGGACAACCAAGAGACCCAGTACTTC. Protein: CASSPWDNQETQYF. Drawing the rest from reference TRBV11-2 and TRBJ2-5, the complete variable domain is EAGVAQSPRYKIIEKRQSVAFWCNPISGHATLYWYQQILGQGPKLLIQFQNNGVVDDSQLPKDRFSAERLKGVDSTLKIQPAKLEDSAVYLCASSPWDNQETQYFGPGTRLLVL.

The chain uses TRBV12-3 or TRBV12-4 and TRBJ2-1; 7 positions match TRBD1. V trimming: 5 bases; J trimming: 6 bases; junction bases outside the gene matches: 4. The CDR3 is 13 amino acids. The CDR3 region is CASSGHRGNEQFF. Written as DNA, the CDR3 is TGTGCCAGCAGTGGACACAGGGGCAATGAGCAGTTCTTC.

This sequence joins TRBV28 and TRBJ2-6; 7 bases are a match to TRBD2. The CDR3 totals 15 residues. Germline CDR1 and CDR2: MDHEN and SYDVKM. Trimming removed 1 base from V and 4 bases from J; junction bases left unmatched: 1. CDR3 in DNA: TGTGCCAGCAGTTTATCCGGGAGGGGGGCCAACGTCCTGACTTTC. It is translated as CASSLSGRGANVLTF.

The chain carries TRBV5-4 and TRBJ2-7; D ambiguous. With 2 bases removed from V and 3 bases from J, the gap between germline ends came to 12 bases. CDR1 and CDR2 (germline): SGHNT, YYREEE (reference sequence). This CDR3 contains 14 residues. The CDR3 reads CASSFGHTLYEQYF. CDR3 coding DNA: TGTGCCAGCAGCTTTGGGCACACTCTCTACGAGCAGTACTTC.

The chain employs TRBV3-1 (or the pseudogene TRBV3-2) and TRBJ1-2; 7 bases align to TRBD1. V lost 1 base to trimming and J lost 8 bases; unmatched junction nucleotides: 7. Germline V CDR1 and CDR2: LGHDT, YNNKEL (reference sequence). CDR3 length equals 14 residues. Written as DNA, the CDR3 is TGTGCCAGCAGCCAAGCGGCAGGGGGTCTCGGCTACACCTTC. Amino acids: CASSQAAGGLGYTF.

V is TRBV14 and J is TRBJ1-2; 10 positions match TRBD1. V shed 4 bases, J shed 2 bases, and the junction held 7 bases outside the gene matches. From germline, CDR1 is SGHDN and CDR2 FVKESK. This CDR3 is 16 amino acids long. The CDR3 DNA sequence: TGTGCCAGCAGCCCTACCGGGACAGGGGTGAACTATGGCTACACCTTC. This sequence encodes CASSPTGTGVNYGYTF.

The chain recombines TRBV6-5 with TRBJ1-5; D is unresolved. This CDR3 region has 14 residues. The germline V and J ends were trimmed by 6 bases and 1 base, with 10 bases remaining between them. Germline V gene lookup returns CDR1 MNHEY and CDR2 SVGAGI. CDR3 amino acids: CASRAGVSNQPQHF. CDR3 in DNA: TGTGCCAGCAGGGCGGGTGTAAGCAATCAGCCCCAGCATTTT.

This chain connects TRBV28 to TRBJ2-1; 11 bases are a match to TRBD2. Germline CDR1 MDHEN, CDR2 SYDVKM. V lost 7 bases and J lost 2; bases outside the gene matches: 10. The CDR3 contains 17 residues. In DNA form, the CDR3 reads TGTGCCAGCATGGTAGCGGGGGGGCTCTCCCCCTACAATGAGCAGTTCTTC. This gives the protein CASMVAGGLSPYNEQFF.

The V call is TRBV3-1 (or the pseudogene TRBV3-2), the J call TRBJ1-1, with TRBD1 matching over 7 bases. The CDR3 is 14 amino acids. Trimming took 4 bases from V and 2 from J; bases not matched to a gene: 4. Germline V gives CDR1 LGHDT, CDR2 YNNKEL (reference sequence). CDR3 region: CASSLRTGNTEAFF. The CDR3 bases are TGTGCCAGCAGCCTCCGGACAGGAAACACTGAAGCTTTCTTT.

This clone occurred many times. Distinct nucleotide sequences in the sample also encode this CDR3. CDR3 protein: CASSIFGEQYF. CDR3 bases: TGTGCCAGTAGTATTTTCGGGGAGCAGTACTTC. The chain links TRBV19 to TRBJ2-7, with D hard to call. The germline V gene encodes CDR1 LNHDA and CDR2 SQIVND (reference sequence). Trimming shortened V by 3 bases and J by 7 bases, and 7 bases separated the two germline ends. The CDR3 spans 11 residues.

The rearrangement joins TRBV5-1 to TRBJ2-1; 9 nucleotides line up with TRBD2. Unmatched junction bases numbered 10, after V lost 4 bases and J lost 8 bases. CDR1 is SGHRS, CDR2 YFSETQ, per germline. The CDR3 length is 15 residues. The CDR3 bases are TGCGCCAGCAGCCCCCTAGCGGGGAAAGGGGATGAGCAGTTCTTC. This translates into CASSPLAGKGDEQFF.

The genes are TRBV25-1 and TRBJ1-1; 8 nucleotides align to TRBD1. Germline loops: CDR1 MGHDK, CDR2 SYGVNS. The CDR3 extends over 13 amino acids. V gave up 6 bases and J gave up 7 bases; unmatched junction bases: 7. The chain's CDR3 is CASRGQGFNEAFF. In DNA form, the CDR3 reads TGTGCCAGCAGAGGACAGGGTTTTAATGAAGCTTTCTTT. Filled out from reference TRBV25-1 and TRBJ1-1, the complete variable domain reads EADIYQTPRYLVIGTGKKITLECSQTMGHDKMYWYQQDPGMELHLIHYSYGVNSTEKGDLSSESTVSRIRTEHFPLTLESARPSHTSQYLCASRGQGFNEAFFGQGTRLTVV.

The rearrangement joins TRBV27 to TRBJ2-4, with a tentative D call TRBD2 (5 bases). The germline gives CDR1 MNHEY, CDR2 SMNVEV (reference sequence). The CDR3 runs 16 residues. Trimming stripped 0 bases from V and 6 bases from J, with 15 bases between. CDR3 DNA: TGTGCCAGCAGTTTATCCACCCGAGGGTTGAGAAACATTCAGTACTTC. Amino acids: CASSLSTRGLRNIQYF.

The chain couples TRBV10-3 to TRBJ2-7; a weak D match, TRBD2 (5 bases). This CDR3 is 14 amino acids long. The V and J ends lost 5 bases and 4 bases respectively, with 15 bases between them. Germline CDR1 and CDR2: ENHRY and SYGVKD. The CDR3 nucleotides are TGTGCCATCAGTCCGGTCCCTAGCCTTTACGAGCAGTACTTC. This codes for CAISPVPSLYEQYF.

The V gene is TRBV4-1, the J gene TRBJ1-5, with no clear D. The germline gives CDR1 MGHRA, CDR2 YSYEKL. Trimming left V 1 base short and J 3 bases short, with 10 bases between. The CDR3 has 15 residues. Here the CDR3 DNA reads TGCGCCAGCAGCCAAGCGGAGGGATACAATCAGCCCCAGCATTTT. This gives the protein CASSQAEGYNQPQHF.

This chain joins TRBV5-8 and TRBJ1-2; no definite D call. Trimming took off 4 bases at V and 12 bases at J, with 25 bases between the two ends. The CDR3 is made up of 15 amino acids. CDR1 is SGHTS, CDR2 YDEGEE, per germline. The chain's CDR3 is CASSGYSSSMHEHTF. CDR3 nucleotides: TGTGCCAGCAGCGGATACAGCTCTTCAATGCATGAACACACCTTC.

This clone has just one count. This chain joins TRBV7-9 and TRBJ1-1; D is ambiguous. V was shortened by 2 bases and J by 0 bases, with 7 bases between the two germline ends. CDR3 length: 14 amino acids. The V gene's germline CDR1 is SEHNR and CDR2 FQNEAQ (reference sequence). CDR3 DNA: TGTGCCAGCAGCTTAATACAGTTGAACACTGAAGCTTTCTTT. Amino acid sequence: CASSLIQLNTEAFF.

The V call is TRBV6-5, the J call TRBJ1-6; the D gene is possibly TRBD1 (6 bases). CDR3 length: 13 residues. Trimming stripped 6 bases from V and 10 bases from J, with 13 bases between. Germline V gene data show CDR1 as MNHEY and CDR2 as SVGAGI. The CDR3 bases are TGTGCCAGCAGGCCAGGGGTAAGATCACCCCTCCACTTT. It codes for CASRPGVRSPLHF.

V gene TRBV5-1 combines with J gene TRBJ2-3, with D uncertain. With 3 bases removed from V and 2 bases from J, the gap between germline ends came to 10 bases. This CDR3 contains 14 residues. Germline V lookup: CDR1 SGHRS, CDR2 YFSETQ. CDR3 loop: CASSSGELTDTQYF. The CDR3 DNA is TGCGCCAGCAGCTCTGGAGAACTCACAGATACGCAGTATTTT.

This clone has only a few counts. The chain couples TRBV6-4 to TRBJ2-2; D is perhaps TRBD1 (6 bases). The germline gives CDR1 MRHNA, CDR2 SNTAGT. The CDR3 contains 15 residues. The V end lost 0 bases, the J end lost 1 base, and 6 bases lay between the germline ends. The CDR3 here is CASSDSGGNTGELFF. The CDR3 DNA sequence: TGTGCCAGCAGTGACTCAGGGGGGAACACCGGGGAGCTGTTTTTT.

The CDR3 DNA is TGTGCCAGCAGTTTACTTGGGACAGGGGCCCACAATGAGCAGTTCTTC. This sequence encodes CASSLLGTGAHNEQFF. This chain links TRBV27 with TRBJ2-1, with 10 bases identical to TRBD1. Unmatched junction bases numbered 6, after V lost 2 bases and J lost 5 bases. Looked up from germline, CDR1 is MNHEY and CDR2 is SMNVEV (reference sequence). This CDR3 spans 16 amino acids.

In the case of this clone: One junction end disagrees with the germline gene, perhaps due to a read error. The V call is TRBV30, the J call TRBJ2-7; D possibly corresponds to TRBD2 (7 bases). Germline CDR1 reads GTSNPN; CDR2 reads SVGIG (reference sequence). There are 18 residues in the CDR3. This CDR3 is CAWRVGLGGRGSSGEQYF. CDR3 nucleotides: TGTGCCTGGCGTGTAGGGCTGGGGGGGCGCGGGTCTAGTGGCGAGCAGTACTTC.